A selection of T cell receptor beta chains follows, all from one sample in a study of cytomegalovirus exposure and HLA in healthy donors. Assay used: immunoSEQ multiplex PCR; TCRdb lists only in-frame clones, some missing. Of approximately 210,000 clones in the sample, about 86% were seen once. The sequencing input was PBMCs. These TCRs come from a young woman in good health and CMV-seronegative. The CDR3 runs from the conserved cysteine through the conserved F or W. Each record gives: J gene, clone size, V gene, D gene, CDR3 DNA, CDR3 protein. D genes are given only for firm matches. A row's size may be missing; if present it is once, few, many or a size class.

j_call: TRBJ2-2
clone_size: .
v_call: TRBV6-5
d_call: TRBD2
cdr3_nt: TGTGCCAGCACTGCCAATCCGGGGGGGACCGGGGAGCTGTTTTTT
cdr3_aa: CASTANPGGTGELFF

j_call: TRBJ2-3
clone_size: .
v_call: TRBV13
d_call: .
cdr3_nt: TGTGCCAGCAGCTTAGACGGAGCTAGCACAGATACGCAGTATTTT
cdr3_aa: CASSLDGASTDTQYF

j_call: TRBJ2-2
clone_size: .
v_call: TRBV5-6
d_call: TRBD2
cdr3_nt: TGTGCCAGCAGCTTCTCAGCGGGAGGTTCCACCGGGGAGCTGTTTTTT
cdr3_aa: CASSFSAGGSTGELFF

j_call: TRBJ2-7
clone_size: .
v_call: TRBV15
d_call: .
cdr3_nt: TGTGCCACCAGCAGAGATTCCTCCGAGCAGTACTTC
cdr3_aa: CATSRDSSEQYF

j_call: TRBJ2-7
clone_size: .
v_call: TRBV6-1
d_call: TRBD2
cdr3_nt: TGTGCCAGCAGACCTGGACTAGCGGGTGGTTACGAGCAGTACTTC
cdr3_aa: CASRPGLAGGYEQYF

j_call: TRBJ2-2
clone_size: .
v_call: TRBV14
d_call: TRBD1
cdr3_nt: TGTGCCAGCAGCCCGGGACAGGTTAACTCCGGGGAGCTGTTTTTT
cdr3_aa: CASSPGQVNSGELFF

j_call: TRBJ1-1
clone_size: once
v_call: TRBV28
d_call: .
cdr3_nt: TGTGCCAGCAGTTTGGGAGAGGGTTTTAACACTGAAGCTTTCTTT
cdr3_aa: CASSLGEGFNTEAFF

j_call: TRBJ2-7
clone_size: once
v_call: TRBV27
d_call: .
cdr3_nt: TGTGCCAGCAGTTTTGGCGAACAGGAGGGCGAGCAGTACTTC
cdr3_aa: CASSFGEQEGEQYF

j_call: TRBJ1-2
clone_size: once
v_call: TRBV18
d_call: .
cdr3_nt: TGTGCCAGCTCACCAGGACAGCAAAACCTGGGGGGCTACACCTTC
cdr3_aa: CASSPGQQNLGGYTF

j_call: TRBJ2-3
clone_size: .
v_call: TRBV2
d_call: .
cdr3_nt: TGTGCCAGCAGCGGTGATACCACAGATACGCAGTATTTT
cdr3_aa: CASSGDTTDTQYF

j_call: TRBJ2-7
clone_size: .
v_call: TRBV27
d_call: TRBD1
cdr3_nt: TGTGCCAGCAGTATATTGACAGGGGGGAGGTACGAGCAGTACTTC
cdr3_aa: CASSILTGGRYEQYF

j_call: TRBJ2-7
clone_size: .
v_call: TRBV28
d_call: TRBD2
cdr3_nt: TGTGCCAGCAGCCCAGGGAGGGGACTTAGGGAGCAGTACTTC
cdr3_aa: CASSPGRGLREQYF

j_call: TRBJ2-3
clone_size: .
v_call: TRBV5-1
d_call: TRBD1
cdr3_nt: TGCGCCAGCAGCTCCCCAACCGGAACAGGGGTGACAGATACGCAGTATTTT
cdr3_aa: CASSSPTGTGVTDTQYF

j_call: TRBJ1-2
clone_size: .
v_call: TRBV6-4
d_call: .
cdr3_nt: TGTGCCAGCAGTGACTCAGGCAGACTAGGGCATAACTATGGCTACACCTTC
cdr3_aa: CASSDSGRLGHNYGYTF

j_call: TRBJ2-7
clone_size: .
v_call: TRBV19
d_call: .
cdr3_nt: TGTGCCAGTAGTATAGATCCTGTCTCCTACGAGCAGTACTTC
cdr3_aa: CASSIDPVSYEQYF

j_call: TRBJ1-2
clone_size: .
v_call: TRBV19
d_call: .
cdr3_nt: TGTGCCAGTAGTATCTGGCAGGGAATCTACACCTTC
cdr3_aa: CASSIWQGIYTF

j_call: TRBJ2-1
clone_size: once
v_call: TRBV19
d_call: .
cdr3_nt: TGTGCCAGTAGTACGCTCAGGTCTGCGATAGATGAGCAGTTCTTC
cdr3_aa: CASSTLRSAIDEQFF

j_call: TRBJ2-7
clone_size: .
v_call: TRBV5-4
d_call: TRBD1
cdr3_nt: TGTGCCAGCAGCTTGGAGGGGGCCAGGTCCTACGAGCAGTACTTC
cdr3_aa: CASSLEGARSYEQYF

j_call: TRBJ1-1
clone_size: .
v_call: TRBV6-6
d_call: .
cdr3_nt: TGTGCCAGCAGTAAGCGGGAGAACACTGAAGCTTTCTTT
cdr3_aa: CASSKRENTEAFF

j_call: TRBJ1-5
clone_size: few
v_call: TRBV7-2
d_call: TRBD1
cdr3_nt: TGTGCCAGCAGCTTAGGGGGACAGGGGGTGAATCAGCCCCAGCATTTT
cdr3_aa: CASSLGGQGVNQPQHF

j_call: TRBJ1-3
clone_size: .
v_call: TRBV9
d_call: .
cdr3_nt: TGTGCCAGCAGCCCCCGGACGGGGTCCGGAAACACCATATATTTT
cdr3_aa: CASSPRTGSGNTIYF

j_call: TRBJ2-5
clone_size: .
v_call: TRBV5-1
d_call: TRBD1
cdr3_nt: TGCGCCAGCAGCTTGGGACAGGGAATTGGAGAGACCCAGTACTTC
cdr3_aa: CASSLGQGIGETQYF

j_call: TRBJ1-3
clone_size: .
v_call: TRBV30
d_call: TRBD1
cdr3_nt: TGTGCCTGGAGTGTACTAGGGACAGCCTCTGGAAACACCATATATTTT
cdr3_aa: CAWSVLGTASGNTIYF

j_call: TRBJ2-5
clone_size: .
v_call: TRBV4-1
d_call: .
cdr3_nt: TGCGCCAGCAGCCCGCCGGGTTCGGGGAACCGAGAGACCCAGTACTTC
cdr3_aa: CASSPPGSGNRETQYF

j_call: TRBJ2-7
clone_size: .
v_call: TRBV7-6
d_call: TRBD2
cdr3_nt: TGTGCCAGCAGCTTACTAGCGGGCTCCTACGAGCAGTACTTC
cdr3_aa: CASSLLAGSYEQYF

j_call: TRBJ2-5
clone_size: .
v_call: TRBV18
d_call: .
cdr3_nt: TGTGCCAGCTCACCACTAGTCGCAAGACAAGAGACCCAGTACTTC
cdr3_aa: CASSPLVARQETQYF

j_call: TRBJ2-1
clone_size: .
v_call: TRBV28
d_call: TRBD2
cdr3_nt: TGTGCCAGCAGTTTAGGACTAGCGCTTCGGGGTGAGCAGTTCTTC
cdr3_aa: CASSLGLALRGEQFF

j_call: TRBJ1-1
clone_size: .
v_call: TRBV6-5
d_call: TRBD1
cdr3_nt: TGTGCCAGCAGTTACCGACAGGGACGCACTGAAGCTTTCTTT
cdr3_aa: CASSYRQGRTEAFF

j_call: TRBJ2-1
clone_size: .
v_call: TRBV9
d_call: TRBD2
cdr3_nt: TGTGCCAGCAGCATAAGCGGGAGGGCAGGAAATGAGCAGTTCTTC
cdr3_aa: CASSISGRAGNEQFF

j_call: TRBJ2-3
clone_size: .
v_call: TRBV4-2
d_call: TRBD2
cdr3_nt: TGTGCCAGCAGCCAAGATGGGGCTAGCGGGAGTCCCACGCAGTATTTT
cdr3_aa: CASSQDGASGSPTQYF

j_call: TRBJ2-5
clone_size: .
v_call: TRBV19
d_call: TRBD2
cdr3_nt: TGTGCCAGTAGTGTCCCGGGGGGACTAGCGGGGCTAGAGACCCAGTACTTC
cdr3_aa: CASSVPGGLAGLETQYF

j_call: TRBJ2-7
clone_size: .
v_call: TRBV7-9
d_call: TRBD1
cdr3_nt: TGTGCCAGCACCTACTCACCCCAGGGGGCTAACGAGCAGTACTTC
cdr3_aa: CASTYSPQGANEQYF

j_call: TRBJ2-3
clone_size: .
v_call: TRBV27
d_call: TRBD2
cdr3_nt: TGTGCCAGCAGTCTCCGTGGGCTAGCGGGAGCAGATACGCAGTATTTT
cdr3_aa: CASSLRGLAGADTQYF

j_call: TRBJ1-2
clone_size: once
v_call: TRBV19
d_call: .
cdr3_nt: TGTGCCAGTAAAGATGTGGGTAGGGGCTATGGCTACACCTTC
cdr3_aa: CASKDVGRGYGYTF

j_call: TRBJ1-1
clone_size: .
v_call: TRBV27
d_call: TRBD1
cdr3_nt: TGTGCCAGCCGAGGAAGCGGACACGGGACAGGGACGAGGAACACTGAAGCTTTCTTT
cdr3_aa: CASRGSGHGTGTRNTEAFF

j_call: TRBJ2-1
clone_size: .
v_call: TRBV2
d_call: TRBD1
cdr3_nt: TGTGCCAGCAGTGGAGGCGGCGGGACAGGGGACAATGAGCAGTTCTTC
cdr3_aa: CASSGGGGTGDNEQFF

j_call: TRBJ2-1
clone_size: .
v_call: TRBV27
d_call: .
cdr3_nt: TGTGCCAGCAGTTTAAGGGGGGGACCGATATACAATGAGCAGTTCTTC
cdr3_aa: CASSLRGGPIYNEQFF

j_call: TRBJ1-2
clone_size: .
v_call: TRBV18
d_call: .
cdr3_nt: TGTGCCAGCTCACCAGAGAATAACTATGGCTACACCTTC
cdr3_aa: CASSPENNYGYTF

j_call: TRBJ1-5
clone_size: .
v_call: TRBV28
d_call: .
cdr3_nt: TGTGCCAGCAGTAACCGACAGGTGAATCAGCCCCAGCATTTT
cdr3_aa: CASSNRQVNQPQHF

j_call: TRBJ1-3
clone_size: .
v_call: TRBV7-9
d_call: .
cdr3_nt: TGTGCCAGCAGTTTCCGCGAGCCGTCCTCTGGAAACACCATATATTTT
cdr3_aa: CASSFREPSSGNTIYF

j_call: TRBJ2-7
clone_size: .
v_call: TRBV18
d_call: .
cdr3_nt: TGTGCCAGCTCCAGAGGGCCGCCCTACGAGCAGTACTTC
cdr3_aa: CASSRGPPYEQYF

j_call: TRBJ2-4
clone_size: .
v_call: TRBV28
d_call: TRBD2
cdr3_nt: TGTGCCAGCAGTTCGATCGGGACTAGCGGGAACATTCAGTACTTC
cdr3_aa: CASSSIGTSGNIQYF

j_call: TRBJ2-7
clone_size: .
v_call: TRBV15
d_call: .
cdr3_nt: TGTGCCACCAGCAGAGAATCGAACAGGGTAGGGCAGTACTTC
cdr3_aa: CATSRESNRVGQYF